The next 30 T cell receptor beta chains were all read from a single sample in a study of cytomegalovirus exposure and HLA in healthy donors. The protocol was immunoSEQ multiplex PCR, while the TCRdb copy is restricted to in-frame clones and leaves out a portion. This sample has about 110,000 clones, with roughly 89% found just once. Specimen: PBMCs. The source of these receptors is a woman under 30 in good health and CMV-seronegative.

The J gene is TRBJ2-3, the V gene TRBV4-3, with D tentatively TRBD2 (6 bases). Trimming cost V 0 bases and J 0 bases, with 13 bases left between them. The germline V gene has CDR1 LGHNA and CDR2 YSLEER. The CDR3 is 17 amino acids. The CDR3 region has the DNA TGCGCCAGCAGCCAAGAACCGGGGGTTACTAGCACAGATACGCAGTATTTT. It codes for CASSQEPGVTSTDTQYF.

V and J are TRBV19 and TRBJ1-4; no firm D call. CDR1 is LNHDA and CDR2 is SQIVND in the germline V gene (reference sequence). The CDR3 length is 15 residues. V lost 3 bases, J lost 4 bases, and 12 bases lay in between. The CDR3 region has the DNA TGTGCCAGTAGTATTGGAGACCTCGTTAATGAAAAACTGTTTTTT. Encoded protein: CASSIGDLVNEKLFF.

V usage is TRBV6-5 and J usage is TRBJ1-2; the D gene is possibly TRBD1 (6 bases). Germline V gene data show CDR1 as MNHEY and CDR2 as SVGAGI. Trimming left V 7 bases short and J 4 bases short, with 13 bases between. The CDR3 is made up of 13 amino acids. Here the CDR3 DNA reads TGTGCCAGCATGGGGAGGGGGATCTATGGCTACACCTTC. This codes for CASMGRGIYGYTF.

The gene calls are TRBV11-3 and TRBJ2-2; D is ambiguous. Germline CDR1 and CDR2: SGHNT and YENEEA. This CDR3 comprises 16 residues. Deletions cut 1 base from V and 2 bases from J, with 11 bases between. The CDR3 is CASSLVPGANTGELFF. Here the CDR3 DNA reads TGTGCCAGCAGCTTAGTACCAGGTGCAAACACCGGGGAGCTGTTTTTT.

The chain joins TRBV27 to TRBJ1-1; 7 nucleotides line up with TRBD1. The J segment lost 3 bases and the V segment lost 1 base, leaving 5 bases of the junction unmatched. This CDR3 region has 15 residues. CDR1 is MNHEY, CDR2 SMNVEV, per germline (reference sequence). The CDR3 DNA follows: TGTGCCAGCAGTTTATTCGGCCAGGGGGACACTGAAGCTTTCTTT. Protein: CASSLFGQGDTEAFF.

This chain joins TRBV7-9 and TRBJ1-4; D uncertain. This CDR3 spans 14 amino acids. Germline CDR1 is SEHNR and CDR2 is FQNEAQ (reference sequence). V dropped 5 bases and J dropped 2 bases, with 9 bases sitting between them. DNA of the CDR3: TGTGCCAGCAGCCCGACGGGTACTAATGAAAAACTGTTTTTT. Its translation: CASSPTGTNEKLFF.

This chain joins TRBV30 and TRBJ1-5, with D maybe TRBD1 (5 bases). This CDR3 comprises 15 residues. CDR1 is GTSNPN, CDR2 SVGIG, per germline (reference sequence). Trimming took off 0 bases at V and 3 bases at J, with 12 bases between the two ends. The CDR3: CAWSVRGVNNQPQHF. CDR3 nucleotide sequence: TGTGCCTGGAGTGTACGGGGGGTTAACAATCAGCCCCAGCATTTT. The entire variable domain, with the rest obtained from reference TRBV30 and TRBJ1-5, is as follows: SQTIHQWPATLVQPVGSPLSLECTVEGTSNPNLYWYRQAAGRGLQLLFYSVGIGQISSEVPQNLSASRPQDRQFILSSKKLLLSDSGFYLCAWSVRGVNNQPQHFGDGTRLSIL.

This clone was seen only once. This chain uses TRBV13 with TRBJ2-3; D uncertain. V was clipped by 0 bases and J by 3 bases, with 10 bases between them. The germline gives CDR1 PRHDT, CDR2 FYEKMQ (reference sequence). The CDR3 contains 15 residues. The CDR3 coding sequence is TGTGCCAGCAGCTTAGGGGGCGAGAAAACAGATACGCAGTATTTT. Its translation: CASSLGGEKTDTQYF.

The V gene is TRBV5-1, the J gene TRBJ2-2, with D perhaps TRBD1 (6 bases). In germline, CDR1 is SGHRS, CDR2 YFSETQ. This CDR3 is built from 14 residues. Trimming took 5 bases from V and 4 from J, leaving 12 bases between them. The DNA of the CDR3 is TGCGCCAGCAGGTCGGACAGCCGCACCGGGGAGCTGTTTTTT. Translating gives CASRSDSRTGELFF.

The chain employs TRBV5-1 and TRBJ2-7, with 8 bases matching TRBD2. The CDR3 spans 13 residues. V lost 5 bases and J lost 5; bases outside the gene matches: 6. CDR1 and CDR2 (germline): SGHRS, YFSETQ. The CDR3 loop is CASRVAGLNEQYF. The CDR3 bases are TGCGCCAGCAGGGTAGCGGGGCTGAACGAGCAGTACTTC.

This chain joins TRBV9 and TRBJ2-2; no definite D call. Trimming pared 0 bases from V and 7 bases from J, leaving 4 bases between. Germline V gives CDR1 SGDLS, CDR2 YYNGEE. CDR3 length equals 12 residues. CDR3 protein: CASSVVSGELFF. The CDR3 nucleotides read TGTGCCAGCAGCGTAGTCAGCGGGGAGCTGTTTTTT.

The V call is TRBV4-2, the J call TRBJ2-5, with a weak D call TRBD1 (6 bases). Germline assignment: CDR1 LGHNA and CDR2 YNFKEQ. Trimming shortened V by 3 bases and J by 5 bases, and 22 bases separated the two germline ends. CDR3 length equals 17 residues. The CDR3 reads CASSHEVQGPNGETQYF. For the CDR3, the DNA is TGTGCCAGCAGCCACGAAGTGCAGGGGCCAAACGGGGAGACCCAGTACTTC.

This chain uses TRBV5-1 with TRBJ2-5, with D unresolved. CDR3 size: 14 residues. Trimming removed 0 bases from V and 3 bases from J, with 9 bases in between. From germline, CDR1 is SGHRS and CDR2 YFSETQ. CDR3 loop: CASSLAVSEETQYF. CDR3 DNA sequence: TGCGCCAGCAGCTTGGCCGTGTCGGAAGAGACCCAGTACTTC.

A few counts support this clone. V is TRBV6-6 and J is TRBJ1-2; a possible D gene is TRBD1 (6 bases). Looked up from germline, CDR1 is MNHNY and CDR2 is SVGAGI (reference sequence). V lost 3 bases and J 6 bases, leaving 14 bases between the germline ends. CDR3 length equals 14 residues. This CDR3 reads CASSYTPGVDGYTF. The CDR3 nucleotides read TGTGCCAGCAGTTATACCCCAGGGGTGGATGGCTACACCTTC.

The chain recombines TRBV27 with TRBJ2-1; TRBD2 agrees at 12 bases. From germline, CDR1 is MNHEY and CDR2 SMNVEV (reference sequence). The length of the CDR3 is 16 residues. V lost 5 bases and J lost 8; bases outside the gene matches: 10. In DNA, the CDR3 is TGTGCCAGCAGTCCCCCCCTAGCGGGGGGGCGAGATGAGCAGTTCTTC. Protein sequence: CASSPPLAGGRDEQFF.

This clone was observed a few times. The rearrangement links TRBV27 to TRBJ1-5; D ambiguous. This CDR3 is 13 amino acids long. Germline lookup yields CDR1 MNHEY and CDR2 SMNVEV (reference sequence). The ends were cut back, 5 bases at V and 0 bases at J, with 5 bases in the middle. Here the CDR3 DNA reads TGTGCCAGCAGTATCAATAGCAATCAGCCCCAGCATTTT. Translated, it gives CASSINSNQPQHF.

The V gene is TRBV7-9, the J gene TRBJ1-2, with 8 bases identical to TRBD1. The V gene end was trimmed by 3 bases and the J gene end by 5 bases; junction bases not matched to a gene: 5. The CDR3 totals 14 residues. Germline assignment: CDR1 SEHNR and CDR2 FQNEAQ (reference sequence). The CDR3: CASSFQGARYGYTF. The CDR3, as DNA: TGTGCCAGCAGCTTCCAGGGGGCAAGGTATGGCTACACCTTC.

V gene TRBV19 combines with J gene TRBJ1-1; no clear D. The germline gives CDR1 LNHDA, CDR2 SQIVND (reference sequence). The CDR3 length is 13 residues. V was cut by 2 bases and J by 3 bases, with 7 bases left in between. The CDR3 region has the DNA TGTGCCAGTAGTATAAGCGGGGACACTGAAGCTTTCTTT. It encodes CASSISGDTEAFF.

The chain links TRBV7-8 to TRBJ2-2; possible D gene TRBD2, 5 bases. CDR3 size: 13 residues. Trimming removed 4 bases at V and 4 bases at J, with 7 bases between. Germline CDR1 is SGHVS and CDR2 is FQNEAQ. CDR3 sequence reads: CASSSDFTGELFF. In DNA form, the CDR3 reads TGTGCCAGCAGCTCGGACTTCACCGGGGAGCTGTTTTTT. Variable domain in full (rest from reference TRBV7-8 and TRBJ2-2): GAGVSQSPRYKVAKRGQDVALRCDPISGHVSLFWYQQALGQGPEFLTYFQNEAQLDKSGLPSDRFFAERPEGSVSTLKIQRTQQEDSAVYLCASSSDFTGELFFGEGSRLTVL.

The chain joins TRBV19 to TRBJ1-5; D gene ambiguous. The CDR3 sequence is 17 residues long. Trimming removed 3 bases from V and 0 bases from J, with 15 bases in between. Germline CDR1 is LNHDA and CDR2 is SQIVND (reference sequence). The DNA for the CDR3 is TGTGCCAGTAGTATTCGGGGTCAGGTACGTAGCAATCAGCCCCAGCATTTT. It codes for CASSIRGQVRSNQPQHF. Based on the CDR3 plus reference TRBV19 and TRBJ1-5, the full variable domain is DGGITQSPKYLFRKEGQNVTLSCEQNLNHDAMYWYRQDPGQGLRLIYYSQIVNDFQKGDIAEGYSVSREKKESFPLTVTSAQKNPTAFYLCASSIRGQVRSNQPQHFGDGTRLSIL.

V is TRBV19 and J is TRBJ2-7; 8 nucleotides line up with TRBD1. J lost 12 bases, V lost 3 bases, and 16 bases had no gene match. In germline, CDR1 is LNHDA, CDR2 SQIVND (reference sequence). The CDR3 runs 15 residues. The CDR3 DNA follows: TGTGCCAGTAGTATGAGCAGGACAGGGTCCGGCTGGGTGTACTTC. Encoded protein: CASSMSRTGSGWVYF.

The CDR3: CASSQGEGGRDEKLFF. The CDR3 nucleotides read TGCGCCAGCAGCCAAGGCGAGGGGGGGCGAGATGAAAAACTGTTTTTT. This chain uses TRBV4-3 with TRBJ1-4; tentative D call: TRBD1 (6 bases). V was shortened by 1 base and J by 6 bases, with 15 bases between the two germline ends. This CDR3 has 16 residues. Per the germline V gene, CDR1 is LGHNA and CDR2 is YSLEER.

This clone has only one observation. The DNA for the CDR3 is TGTGCCAGCAGCTTAGCAAGCGAGACCCAGTACTTC. Protein product: CASSLASETQYF. This chain connects TRBV7-9 to TRBJ2-5; D unresolved. CDR1 and CDR2 (germline): SEHNR, FQNEAQ (reference sequence). CDR3 length equals 12 residues. The V end lost 0 bases, the J end lost 5 bases, and 4 bases lay between the germline ends.

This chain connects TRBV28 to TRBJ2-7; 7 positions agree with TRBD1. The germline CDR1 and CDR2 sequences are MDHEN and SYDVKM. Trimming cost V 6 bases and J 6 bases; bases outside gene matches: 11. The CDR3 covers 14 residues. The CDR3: CASSQQGYAGEQYF. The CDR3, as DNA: TGTGCCAGCAGCCAACAGGGGTATGCCGGCGAGCAGTACTTC.

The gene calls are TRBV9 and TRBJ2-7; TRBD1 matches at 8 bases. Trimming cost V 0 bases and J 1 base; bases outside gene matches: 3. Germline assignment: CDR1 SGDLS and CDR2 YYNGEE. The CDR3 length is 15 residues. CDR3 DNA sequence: TGTGCCAGCAGCGTAGGGGACAGGTCGTCCTACGAGCAGTACTTC. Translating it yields CASSVGDRSSYEQYF.

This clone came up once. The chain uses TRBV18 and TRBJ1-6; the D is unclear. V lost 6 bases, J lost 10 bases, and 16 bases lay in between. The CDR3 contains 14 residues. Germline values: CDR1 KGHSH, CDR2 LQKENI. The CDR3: CASSPQRDLSPLHF. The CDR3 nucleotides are TGTGCCAGCTCCCCCCAGAGGGATCTCTCACCCCTCCACTTT.

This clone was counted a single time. In DNA form, the CDR3 reads TGTGCCAGCACGGGGATAGCCTATAACTATGGCTACACCTTC. Residues: CASTGIAYNYGYTF. The chain carries TRBV6-5 and TRBJ1-2; no reliable D call. V dropped 7 bases and J dropped 1 base, with 13 bases sitting between them. The CDR3 is made up of 14 amino acids. Germline-derived CDR1 and CDR2 are MNHEY and SVGAGI.

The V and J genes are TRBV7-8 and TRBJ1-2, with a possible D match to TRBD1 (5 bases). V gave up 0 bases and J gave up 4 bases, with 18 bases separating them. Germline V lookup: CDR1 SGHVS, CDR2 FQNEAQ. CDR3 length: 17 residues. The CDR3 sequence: CASSLAPRGGAGYGYTF. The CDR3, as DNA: TGTGCCAGCAGCTTAGCGCCTCGAGGAGGGGCGGGCTATGGCTACACCTTC.

The CDR3 region is CASSESDRYEQYF. The CDR3 DNA reads TGTGCCAGCAGTGAATCTGACAGGTACGAGCAGTACTTC. The chain has TRBV6-1 and TRBJ2-7, with D possibly being TRBD1 (6 bases). Germline V gene data show CDR1 as MNHNS and CDR2 as SASEGT. The V end lost 2 bases, the J end lost 4 bases, and 9 bases lay between the germline ends. The CDR3 is 13 residues long.

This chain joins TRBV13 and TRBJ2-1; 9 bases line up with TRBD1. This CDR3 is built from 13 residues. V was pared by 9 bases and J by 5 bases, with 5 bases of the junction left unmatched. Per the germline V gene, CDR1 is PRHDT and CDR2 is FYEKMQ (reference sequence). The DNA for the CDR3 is TGTGCCAGTTCCGGGACAGGGAACAATGAGCAGTTCTTC. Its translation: CASSGTGNNEQFF.